Only one count was recorded for the clone carrying this T cell receptor beta chain. The data derive from a study of blood T cell repertoires in COVID-19. This CDR3 is 17 amino acids long. CDR1 is SGHRS and CDR2 is YFSETQ in the germline V gene. Unmatched junction bases numbered 6, after V lost 9 bases and J lost 0 bases. Everyone who took part was roughly 18 to 90 years old, and they came from about two dozen US areas. Membership in each cohort depended on participant-reported clinical history. Recovered Cohort 3 donors showed two negative PCRs, clearance, or symptom resolution. Generated by immunoSEQ multiplex PCR, the TCRdb table keeps only in-frame clones and is missing some. The repertoire holds 200,000 to 250,000 clones, with around 88% as singletons.

The sample comprised PBMCs or T cells enriched from blood (not recorded which). The chain recombines TRBV5-1 with TRBJ2-6, with TRBD2 matching over 13 bases. This clonotype was obtained from a woman between 50 and 59 years old who had recovered from COVID-19. CDR3 in amino acids: CATGTSGTLSGANVLTF. The CDR3 DNA is TGCGCCACCGGGACTAGCGGGACCCTCTCTGGGGCCAACGTCCTGACTTTC.